This entry features one TCR beta chain sequence. Methods used by the authors: Reference gene primer amplification in the assay estimated nucleated cell counts. Libraries were prepared by immunoSEQ multiplex PCR; TCRdb keeps only in-frame clonotypes and omits some of them. V and J calls plus clone size are reproduced from that table; the DNA served to infer D and trimming. The sample lists 90,000 or so clones; about 88% were seen once. V lost 6 bases and J 9 bases, leaving 10 bases between the germline ends. Looked up from germline, CDR1 is SQVTM and CDR2 is ANQGSEA. This CDR3 is 10 amino acids long. The data originate from a study of blood T cell repertoires in COVID-19. Study context: The origin of the acute and convalescent COVID-19 samples was the United States, Italy and Spain. Sources were T cells, B-cell-depleted T cells, or PBMCs; the material itself was cDNA or gDNA.

The chain joins TRBV29-1 to TRBJ2-3; TRBD2 might be the D (5 bases). This TCR derives from a woman older than 75 with active COVID-19. Sequenced material: peripheral blood. CDR3 bases: TGCAGCGTGAGGGCGGAGACGCAGTATTTT. Its translation: CSVRAETQYF.